Described below is a single T cell receptor (beta chain) sequence and its context. Other DNA sequences of this sample code for an identical CDR3. This entry belongs to a study of blood T cell repertoires in COVID-19. The overall study: Researchers got acute and convalescent COVID-19 samples from the United States, Italy and Spain.

Using immunoSEQ multiplex PCR, the repertoire was profiled, and TCRdb retains in-frame clones only, with some absent. The sample lists a few hundred thousand clones; about 87% were seen once. CDR1 is MNHEY and CDR2 is SVGAGI in the germline V gene. V lost 6 bases to trimming and J lost 3 bases, with 11 bases between them. This CDR3 is 13 amino acids long. Cohort 3 donors were reported recovered after two negative PCRs, clearance, or symptom resolution. V usage is TRBV6-5 and J usage is TRBJ1-1; D perhaps matches TRBD1 (6 bases). Sequencing input: PBMCs or T cells enriched from blood (not recorded which). The clonotype originates from a man in his thirties or forties who had recovered from COVID-19. The CDR3 region is CASSRQVDTEAFF. For the CDR3, the DNA is TGTGCCAGCAGCCGACAGGTGGACACTGAAGCTTTCTTT.